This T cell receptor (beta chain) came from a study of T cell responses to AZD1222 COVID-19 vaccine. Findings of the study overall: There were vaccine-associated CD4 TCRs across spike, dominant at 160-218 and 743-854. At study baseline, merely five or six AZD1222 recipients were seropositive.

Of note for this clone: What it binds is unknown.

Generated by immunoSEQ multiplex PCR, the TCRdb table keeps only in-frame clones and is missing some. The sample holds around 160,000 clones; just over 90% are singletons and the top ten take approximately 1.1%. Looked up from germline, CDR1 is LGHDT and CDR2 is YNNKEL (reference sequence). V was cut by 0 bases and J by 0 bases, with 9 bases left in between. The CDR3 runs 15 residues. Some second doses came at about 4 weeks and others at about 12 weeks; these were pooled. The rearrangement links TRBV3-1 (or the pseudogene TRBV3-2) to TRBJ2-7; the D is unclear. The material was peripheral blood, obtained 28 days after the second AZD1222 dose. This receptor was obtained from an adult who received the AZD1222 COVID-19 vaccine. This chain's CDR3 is CASSQDGYVSYEQYF. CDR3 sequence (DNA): TGTGCCAGCAGCCAAGACGGTTACGTCTCCTACGAGCAGTACTTC.